A selection of T cell receptor beta chains follows, all from one sample in a study of blood T cell repertoires in COVID-19. The table came from immunoSEQ multiplex PCR; TCRdb's copy has only in-frame clones and leaves some out. The sample has tens of thousands of clones, over 80% seen once; the top ten hold around 6.7%. Sequenced material: peripheral blood. The source is a woman over 75 with active COVID-19. The CDR3 runs from the conserved cysteine through the conserved F or W. Each record gives: CDR3 DNA, CDR3 protein, J gene, V gene, D gene, clone size. A D gene is named only where the DNA matches it firmly. Rows may omit the clone size; those that give it use once, few, many or a size class.

DNA: TGTGCCAGCAGTTACTGGCGGGAGTACGGAGTAGATACGCAGTATTTT
CDR3: CASSYWREYGVDTQYF
J: TRBJ2-3
V: TRBV6-5
D: TRBD2
size: .

DNA: TGTGCCAGCAGTGACCGCGGGGGGCCGAAGACCCAGTACTTC
CDR3: CASSDRGGPKTQYF
J: TRBJ2-5
V: TRBV6-1
D: TRBD2
size: .

DNA: TGTGCCAGCAGCCGAAACAGGGGGGGTGAAGAGCAGTACTTC
CDR3: CASSRNRGGEEQYF
J: TRBJ2-7
V: TRBV27
D: .
size: once

DNA: TGTGCCAGCAGCTCCCGGTGGCTAGCTTGGGAGACCCAGTACTTC
CDR3: CASSSRWLAWETQYF
J: TRBJ2-5
V: TRBV4-2
D: .
size: .

DNA: TGTGCCACCAGTGATTTGCCCTATCCCGGGACAGGGTGGAAACAGTTCTTC
CDR3: CATSDLPYPGTGWKQFF
J: TRBJ2-1
V: TRBV24-1
D: TRBD1
size: .

DNA: TGTGCCAGCAGCCTGGGACAGGACTTATACGAGCAGTACTTC
CDR3: CASSLGQDLYEQYF
J: TRBJ2-7
V: TRBV3-1/TRBV3-2
D: TRBD1
size: .

DNA: TGCGCCAGCAGCCAAGGGGCAGATCAGCCCCAGCATTTT
CDR3: CASSQGADQPQHF
J: TRBJ1-5
V: TRBV4-3
D: .
size: .

DNA: TGTGCCAGCTCACCACCCACTGTAGCGGGAGAGACCCAGTACTTC
CDR3: CASSPPTVAGETQYF
J: TRBJ2-5
V: TRBV18
D: TRBD2
size: .

DNA: TGTGCCAGCAGTTCAAGGGGTCCCGGAAAAGATACGCAGTATTTT
CDR3: CASSSRGPGKDTQYF
J: TRBJ2-3
V: TRBV28
D: .
size: .

DNA: TGTGCCAGCAGTTTACCCAGGGAGAACACCGGGGAGCTGTTTTTT
CDR3: CASSLPRENTGELFF
J: TRBJ2-2
V: TRBV28
D: .
size: .

DNA: TGTGCCAGCAGCAAAGGAGGAGAAGCGACTAGCGGGCACAATGAGCAGTTCTTC
CDR3: CASSKGGEATSGHNEQFF
J: TRBJ2-1
V: TRBV21-1
D: .
size: .

DNA: TGTGCCAGCAGTTCCAGACTAGCGGGAGGGTACAATGAGCAGTTCTTC
CDR3: CASSSRLAGGYNEQFF
J: TRBJ2-1
V: TRBV27
D: TRBD2
size: .